Presented here are 15 T cell receptor beta chains from one specimen sequenced in a study of blood T cell repertoires in COVID-19. Libraries were prepared by immunoSEQ multiplex PCR; TCRdb keeps only in-frame clonotypes and omits some of them. The sample includes over 30,000 clones, roughly 80% of them seen just once. Sequencing used peripheral blood. The receptors come from an older man with active or convalescent COVID-19.

The chain combines TRBV14 with TRBJ2-3, with D maybe TRBD2 (6 bases). Trimming removed 4 bases from V and 4 bases from J, with 12 bases in between. Germline values: CDR1 SGHDN, CDR2 FVKESK. The length of the CDR3 is 14 residues. CDR3 sequence (DNA): TGTGCCAGCAGCCGTGAGACTAGGGCAGATACGCAGTATTTT. Its protein is CASSRETRADTQYF.

This rearrangement joins TRBV7-6 to TRBJ2-1; D might be TRBD2 (6 bases). The CDR3 is made up of 13 amino acids. Trimming removed 8 bases at V and 8 bases at J, with 16 bases between. CDR1 is SGHVS and CDR2 is FNYEAQ in the germline V gene. The CDR3 nucleotides read TGTGCCAGCGGTGGGGGGATCAGTGATGAGCAGTTCTTC. Residues: CASGGGISDEQFF.

The chain joins TRBV11-3 to TRBJ2-5; no clear D gene. Germline V gene lookup returns CDR1 SGHNT and CDR2 YENEEA. The CDR3 has 14 amino acids. V lost 0 bases, J lost 5 bases, and 10 bases lay in between. In DNA form, the CDR3 reads TGTGCCAGCAGCTTAGACCCGCTCGGGGAGACCCAGTACTTC. This translates into CASSLDPLGETQYF.

The chain carries TRBV19 and TRBJ1-1; 9 bases agree with TRBD1. CDR1 is LNHDA, CDR2 SQIVND, per germline (reference sequence). The CDR3 runs 16 residues. J lost 5 bases, V lost 5 bases, and 12 bases had no gene match. The CDR3 spells CASSSAGTGTGTEAFF. For the CDR3, the DNA is TGTGCCAGTAGTTCCGCCGGGACAGGGACCGGTACTGAAGCTTTCTTT.

The chain combines TRBV7-2 with TRBJ2-7; 7 positions match TRBD1. The V gene's germline CDR1 is SGHTA and CDR2 FQGNSA. The V segment lost 6 bases and the J segment 5 bases; nucleotides outside the gene matches: 7. The CDR3 totals 13 residues. CDR3 in amino acids: CASSFDRANEQYF. DNA for the CDR3: TGTGCCAGCAGTTTTGACAGGGCGAACGAGCAGTACTTC. Drawing the rest from reference TRBV7-2 and TRBJ2-7, the complete variable domain is GAGVSQSPSNKVTEKGKDVELRCDPISGHTALYWYRQSLGQGLEFLIYFQGNSAPDKSGLPSDRFSAERTGGSVSTLTIQRTQQEDSAVYLCASSFDRANEQYFGPGTRLTVT.

The chain employs TRBV7-2 and TRBJ1-1; 7 bases match TRBD1. CDR1 and CDR2 from the germline V gene are SGHTA and FQGNSA. The CDR3 sequence is 14 residues long. V shed 5 bases and J 8 bases; nucleotides not matched to a gene: 11. The CDR3 here is CASSNRMPGQEAFF. Here the CDR3 DNA reads TGTGCCAGCAGCAACCGCATGCCGGGACAGGAAGCTTTCTTT.

Only a few counts were recorded for this clone. The chain joins TRBV19 to TRBJ2-1, with TRBD2 matching over 12 bases. Unmatched junction bases numbered 1, after V lost 6 bases and J lost 7 bases. Germline assignment: CDR1 LNHDA and CDR2 SQIVND (reference sequence). The CDR3 covers 13 residues. As DNA, the CDR3 is TGTGCCAGTAGAACTAGCGGGGGGAATGAGCAGTTCTTC. It is translated as CASRTSGGNEQFF.

This chain connects TRBV4-2 to TRBJ1-5; D might be TRBD1 (5 bases). CDR1 LGHNA and CDR2 YNFKEQ come from the germline V gene. V gave up 0 bases and J gave up 4 bases, with 10 bases separating them. The CDR3 totals 15 residues. The CDR3 here is CASSQDGQGNQPQHF. CDR3 DNA sequence: TGTGCCAGCAGCCAAGACGGTCAGGGAAATCAGCCCCAGCATTTT.

The chain couples TRBV2 to TRBJ1-5; TRBD1 might be the D (6 bases). There are 15 residues in the CDR3. The V gene's germline CDR1 is SNHLY and CDR2 FYNNEI. V dropped 6 bases and J dropped 7 bases, with 19 bases sitting between them. CDR3 sequence: CASRGGTVGDQPQHF. CDR3 in DNA: TGTGCCAGCAGAGGGGGAACGGTCGGGGACCAGCCCCAGCATTTT.

The chain couples TRBV2 to TRBJ1-3, with no clear D. CDR1 is SNHLY and CDR2 is FYNNEI in the germline V gene. Trimming removed 4 bases from V and 0 bases from J, with 10 bases in between. The CDR3 runs 15 residues. The CDR3 bases are TGTGCCAGCAGTGGAGGAAGGAGCTCTGGAAACACCATATATTTT. This codes for CASSGGRSSGNTIYF.

This clone was seen a handful of times. This sequence joins TRBV6-2 or TRBV6-3 and TRBJ2-7, with D unresolved. CDR3 length: 14 residues. Trimming took 2 bases from V and 4 from J, leaving 12 bases between them. CDR1 is MNHEY, CDR2 SVGEGT, per germline. CDR3 in DNA: TGTGCCAGCAGTTACCGGTCGGTCCTATACGAGCAGTACTTC. This codes for CASSYRSVLYEQYF.

This clone was counted many times. V is TRBV19 and J is TRBJ2-5; the D is unclear. V lost 2 bases, J lost 2 bases, and 12 bases lay in between. The V gene's germline CDR1 is LNHDA and CDR2 SQIVND (reference sequence). The CDR3 has 15 amino acids. The DNA of the CDR3 is TGTGCCAGTAGTATACAAAACCAAGCACAAGAGACCCAGTACTTC. Translated, it gives CASSIQNQAQETQYF.

This clone was counted once. The same CDR3 arises from other DNA sequences in this sample as well. This sequence joins TRBV6-5 and TRBJ2-2; a possible D gene is TRBD1 (5 bases). In germline, CDR1 is MNHEY, CDR2 SVGAGI. V lost 2 bases and J lost 5, with 12 bases in between. The CDR3 is 15 amino acids. CDR3 in amino acids: CASSYRGLGTGELFF. The DNA for the CDR3 is TGTGCCAGCAGTTACAGGGGCTTAGGGACCGGGGAGCTGTTTTTT.

As for this clone: Other DNA sequences from this sample encode an identical CDR3 as well. The CDR3 protein is CASSLDAGGGGQPQHF. The DNA of the CDR3 is TGCGCCAGCAGCTTGGATGCAGGGGGCGGCGGTCAGCCCCAGCATTTT. This chain connects TRBV5-1 to TRBJ1-5; 8 bases fit TRBD1. Germline V gene lookup returns CDR1 SGHRS and CDR2 YFSETQ. Trimming at V came to 0 bases and at J to 6 bases, leaving 8 bases not matched to a gene. The CDR3 has 16 residues.

V and J are TRBV6-6 and TRBJ2-3, with 8 bases aligning to TRBD2. This CDR3 comprises 17 residues. Germline values: CDR1 MNHNY, CDR2 SVGAGI (reference sequence). Trimming removed 5 bases from V and 4 bases from J; junction bases left unmatched: 14. The CDR3 loop reads CASSPSRGGRISDTQYF. Written as DNA, the CDR3 is TGTGCCAGCAGTCCCTCCCGGGGGGGGCGAATTTCAGATACGCAGTATTTT.